This TCR beta chain was sequenced in a study of CD8 T cells in ankylosing spondylitis. Study observations and caveats: Disease-linked clones reportedly showed significant enrichment in matched ankylosing spondylitis synovial fluid. One TCR beta motif, made up of under ten highly homologous variants, appeared characteristic of ankylosing spondylitis blood.

The table lists this clonotype with many counts. Its matching antigen is unknown. Trimming removed 6 bases from V and 6 bases from J, with 16 bases in between. This CDR3 is built from 14 residues. TCRdb passed the 5' RACE reads through MiXCR, listing each CDR3 protein once. Of approximately 220,000 distinct CDR3 sequences in the sample, approximately 10% are singletons; the top ten hold roughly a fifth. Sequencing input: blood, either unsorted or a sorted T cell fraction (not recorded which). The receptor comes from a male donor with ankylosing spondylitis or in good health (not recorded which). The rearrangement joins TRBV12-3 or TRBV12-4 to TRBJ2-3, with unresolved D. The CDR3 DNA reads as TGTGCCAGCAGCTATACACGACTCGCGGATACGCAGTATTTT. It encodes CASSYTRLADTQYF.